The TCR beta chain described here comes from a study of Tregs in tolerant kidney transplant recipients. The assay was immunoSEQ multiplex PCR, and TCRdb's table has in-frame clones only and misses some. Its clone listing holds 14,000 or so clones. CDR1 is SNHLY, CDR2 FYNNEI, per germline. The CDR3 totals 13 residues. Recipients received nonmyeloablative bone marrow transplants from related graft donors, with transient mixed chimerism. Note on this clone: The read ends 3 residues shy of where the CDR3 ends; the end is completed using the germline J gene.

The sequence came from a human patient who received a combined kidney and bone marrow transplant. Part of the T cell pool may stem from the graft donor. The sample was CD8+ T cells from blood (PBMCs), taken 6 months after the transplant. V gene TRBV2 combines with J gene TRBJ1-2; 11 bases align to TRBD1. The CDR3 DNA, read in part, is TGTGCCAGCGACGGGGGACAGGGGGACGAC. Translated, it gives CASDGGQGDD. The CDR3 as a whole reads CASDGGQGDDYTF. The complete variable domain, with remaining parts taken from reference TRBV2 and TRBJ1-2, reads EPEVTQTPSHQVTQMGQEVILRCVPISNHLYFYWYRQILGQKVEFLVSFYNNEISEKSEIFDDQFSVERPDGSNFTLKIRSTKLEDSAMYFCASDGGQGDDYTFGSGTRLTVV.